The source of this TCR delta chain is a study of gamma-delta T cells after stem cell transplantation (dated by TCRdb to about 2016). The library was built by means of RT-PCR. Sequencing was performed on an Illumina MiSeq. The public reads were reprocessed by TCRdb using CATT, and rows of matching DNA were later combined. The sample profile shows about 1,500 delta-chain clones; 2.2% of them were found once. The ten top clones hold about 67% of the sample. Taken from cysteine to phenylalanine, the CDR3 has 14 residues. Only the CDR3 region is kept as DNA, spanning 42 bases read in frame from base 1. The germline V gene provides CDR1 TSWWSYY and CDR2 QGS. At least ten counts were recorded for this clone. It lacks a known antigen. Since a much larger clone is just one base distant, this may be a read error. Other DNA sequences of this sample code for an identical CDR3.

This sequence was found in a human donor. It is not recorded whose cells these are; they may come from a transplant donor. This receptor chain uses TRDV1 and TRDJ1; TRDD3 is possibly the D segment (5 matching bases). The sequencing input was gamma-delta T cells. The DNA sequence is given as TGCGCTCTTGGGGAACTTGAGTACACCGATAAACTCATCTTT. Its translation reads: CALGELEYTDKLIF.